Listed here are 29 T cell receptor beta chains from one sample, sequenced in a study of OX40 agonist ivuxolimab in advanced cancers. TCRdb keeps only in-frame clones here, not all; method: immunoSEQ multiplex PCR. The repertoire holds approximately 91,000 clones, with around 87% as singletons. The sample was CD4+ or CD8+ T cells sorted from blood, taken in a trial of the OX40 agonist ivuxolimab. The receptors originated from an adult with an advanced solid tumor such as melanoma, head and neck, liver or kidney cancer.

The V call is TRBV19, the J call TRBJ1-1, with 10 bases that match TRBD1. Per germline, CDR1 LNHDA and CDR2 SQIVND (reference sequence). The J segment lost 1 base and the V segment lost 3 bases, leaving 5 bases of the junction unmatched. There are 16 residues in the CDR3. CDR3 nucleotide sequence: TGTGCCAGTAGTATCCCGACAGGGGGCGCGAACACTGAAGCTTTCTTT. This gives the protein CASSIPTGGANTEAFF.

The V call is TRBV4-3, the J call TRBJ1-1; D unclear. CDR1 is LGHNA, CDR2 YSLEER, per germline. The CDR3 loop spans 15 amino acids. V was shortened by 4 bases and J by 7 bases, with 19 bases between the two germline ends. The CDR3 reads CASSPSTDLGLEAFF. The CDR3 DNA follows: TGCGCCAGCAGCCCCTCGACGGATCTCGGACTTGAAGCTTTCTTT.

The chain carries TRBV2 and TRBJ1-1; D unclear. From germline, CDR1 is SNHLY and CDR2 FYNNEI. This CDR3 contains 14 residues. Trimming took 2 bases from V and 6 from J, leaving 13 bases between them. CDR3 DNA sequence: TGTGCCAGCAGTGAATTTCCACGAGGCGCTGAAGCTTTCTTT. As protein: CASSEFPRGAEAFF.

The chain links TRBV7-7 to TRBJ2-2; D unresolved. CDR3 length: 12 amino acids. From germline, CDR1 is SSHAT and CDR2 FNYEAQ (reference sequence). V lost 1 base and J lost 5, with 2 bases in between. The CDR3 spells CASSLGTGELFF. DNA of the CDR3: TGTGCCAGCAGCTTAGGGACCGGGGAGCTGTTTTTT.

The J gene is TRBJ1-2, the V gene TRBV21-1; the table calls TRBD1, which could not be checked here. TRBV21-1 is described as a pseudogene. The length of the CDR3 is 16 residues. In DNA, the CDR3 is TGTGCCAGCAGCAAAAATACCAAAACAAAACCACATGGCTACACCTTC. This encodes CASSKNTKTKPHGYTF.

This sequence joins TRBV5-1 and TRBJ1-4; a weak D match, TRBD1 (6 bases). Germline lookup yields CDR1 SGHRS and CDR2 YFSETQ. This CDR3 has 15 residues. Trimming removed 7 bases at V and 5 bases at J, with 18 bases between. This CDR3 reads CASQGGQRVNEKLFF. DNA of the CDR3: TGCGCCAGCCAAGGCGGACAGCGAGTAAATGAAAAACTGTTTTTT. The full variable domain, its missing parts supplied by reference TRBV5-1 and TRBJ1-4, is KAGVTQTPRYLIKTRGQQVTLSCSPISGHRSVSWYQQTPGQGLQFLFEYFSETQRNKGNFPGRFSGRQFSNSRSEMNVSTLELGDSALYLCASQGGQRVNEKLFFGSGTQLSVL.

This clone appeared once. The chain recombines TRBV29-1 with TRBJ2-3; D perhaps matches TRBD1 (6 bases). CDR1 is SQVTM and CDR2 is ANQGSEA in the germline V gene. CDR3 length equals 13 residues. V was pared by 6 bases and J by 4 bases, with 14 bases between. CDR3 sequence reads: CSVPYSGADTQYF. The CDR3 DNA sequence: TGCAGCGTGCCATACTCAGGGGCAGATACGCAGTATTTT.

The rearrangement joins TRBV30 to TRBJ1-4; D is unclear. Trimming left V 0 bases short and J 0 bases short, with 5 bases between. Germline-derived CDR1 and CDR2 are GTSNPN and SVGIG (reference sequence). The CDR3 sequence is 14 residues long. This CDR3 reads CAWSVDATNEKLFF. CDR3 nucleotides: TGTGCCTGGAGTGTTGACGCAACTAATGAAAAACTGTTTTTT.

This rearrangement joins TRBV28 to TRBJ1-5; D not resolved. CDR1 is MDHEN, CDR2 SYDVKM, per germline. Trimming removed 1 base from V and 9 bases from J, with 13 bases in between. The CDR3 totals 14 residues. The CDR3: CASSLLVPDRPQHF. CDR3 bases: TGTGCCAGCAGTTTATTGGTTCCGGATCGGCCCCAGCATTTT.

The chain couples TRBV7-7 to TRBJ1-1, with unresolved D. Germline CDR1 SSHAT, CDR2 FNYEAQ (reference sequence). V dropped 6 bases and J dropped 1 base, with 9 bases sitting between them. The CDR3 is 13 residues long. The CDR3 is CASSPAENTEAFF. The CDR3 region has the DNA TGTGCCAGCAGTCCGGCCGAGAACACTGAAGCTTTCTTT.

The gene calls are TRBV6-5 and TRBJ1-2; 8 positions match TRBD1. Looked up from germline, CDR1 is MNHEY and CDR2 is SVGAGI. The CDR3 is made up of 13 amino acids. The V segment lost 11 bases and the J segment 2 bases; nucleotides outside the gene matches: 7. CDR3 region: CASQDRVNYGYTF. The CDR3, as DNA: TGTGCCTCACAGGACAGGGTGAACTATGGCTACACCTTC.

Here the CDR3 reads CASSAVFFSGQGSYNEQFF. CDR3 in DNA: TGTGCCAGCAGTGCTGTGTTTTTTAGCGGGCAGGGCTCCTACAATGAGCAGTTCTTC. This chain uses TRBV6-1 with TRBJ2-1, with 7 bases aligning to TRBD2. J lost 0 bases, V lost 4 bases, and 15 bases had no gene match. This CDR3 has 19 amino acids. Looked up from germline, CDR1 is MNHNS and CDR2 is SASEGT.

The CDR3 sequence is CASSTPGSEAFF. CDR3 in DNA: TGTGCCAGCAGCACCCCCGGGTCGGAAGCTTTCTTT. The chain recombines TRBV7-8 with TRBJ1-1; D is unresolved. The V gene lost 5 bases and the J gene lost 8 bases, with 12 bases spanning the gap. Germline V gene lookup returns CDR1 SGHVS and CDR2 FQNEAQ. The CDR3 contains 12 residues.

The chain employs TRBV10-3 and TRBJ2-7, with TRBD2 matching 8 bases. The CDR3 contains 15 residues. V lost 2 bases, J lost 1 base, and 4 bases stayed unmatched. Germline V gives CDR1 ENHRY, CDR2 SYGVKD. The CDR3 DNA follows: TGTGCCATCAGTGAGGGTTCTAGCGGGTCCTACGAGCAGTACGTC. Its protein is CAISEGSSGSYEQYV.

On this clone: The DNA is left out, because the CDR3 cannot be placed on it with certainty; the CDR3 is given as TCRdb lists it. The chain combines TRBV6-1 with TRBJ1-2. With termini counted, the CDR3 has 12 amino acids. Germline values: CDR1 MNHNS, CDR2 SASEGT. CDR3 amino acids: CATSAPYYGYTF.

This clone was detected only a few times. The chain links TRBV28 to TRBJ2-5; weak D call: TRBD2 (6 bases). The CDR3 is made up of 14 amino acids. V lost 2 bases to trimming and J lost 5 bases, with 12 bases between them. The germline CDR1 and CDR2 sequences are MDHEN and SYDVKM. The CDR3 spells CASSLGGSGETQYF. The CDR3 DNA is TGTGCCAGCAGTTTAGGAGGGTCGGGGGAGACCCAGTACTTC.

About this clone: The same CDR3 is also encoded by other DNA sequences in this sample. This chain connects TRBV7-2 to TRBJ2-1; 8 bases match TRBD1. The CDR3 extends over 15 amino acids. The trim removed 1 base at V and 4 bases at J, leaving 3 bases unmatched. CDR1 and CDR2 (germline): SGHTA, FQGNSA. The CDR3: CASSLGTGPYNEQFF. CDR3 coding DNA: TGTGCCAGCAGCTTAGGGACAGGGCCATACAATGAGCAGTTCTTC.

The CDR3 here is CATSSASYNEQFF. In DNA form, the CDR3 reads TGTGCCACCTCTAGCGCCTCCTACAATGAGCAGTTCTTC. V and J are TRBV10-3 and TRBJ2-1, with TRBD2 as a possible D gene (6 bases). Germline V lookup: CDR1 ENHRY, CDR2 SYGVKD. Trimming took 10 bases from V and 0 from J, leaving 10 bases between them. This CDR3 is built from 13 residues.

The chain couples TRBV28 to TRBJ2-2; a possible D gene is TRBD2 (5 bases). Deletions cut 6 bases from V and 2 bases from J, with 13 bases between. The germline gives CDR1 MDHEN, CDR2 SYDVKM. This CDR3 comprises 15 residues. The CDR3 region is CASSLRLTNTGELFF. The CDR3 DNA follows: TGTGCCAGCAGCCTTCGACTAACCAACACCGGGGAGCTGTTTTTT.

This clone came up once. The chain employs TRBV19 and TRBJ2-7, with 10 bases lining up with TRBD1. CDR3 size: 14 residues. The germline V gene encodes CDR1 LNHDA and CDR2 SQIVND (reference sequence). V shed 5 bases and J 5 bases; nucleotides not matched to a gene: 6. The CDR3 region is CASSRGQGVNEQYF. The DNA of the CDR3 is TGTGCCAGTAGTCGCGGACAGGGGGTCAACGAGCAGTACTTC.

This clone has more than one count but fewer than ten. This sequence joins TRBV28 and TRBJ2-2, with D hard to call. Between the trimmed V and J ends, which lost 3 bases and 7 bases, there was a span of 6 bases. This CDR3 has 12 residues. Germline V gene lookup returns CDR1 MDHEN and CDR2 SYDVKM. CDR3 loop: CASSLPLGELFF. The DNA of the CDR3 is TGTGCCAGCAGTTTGCCCCTCGGGGAGCTGTTTTTT.

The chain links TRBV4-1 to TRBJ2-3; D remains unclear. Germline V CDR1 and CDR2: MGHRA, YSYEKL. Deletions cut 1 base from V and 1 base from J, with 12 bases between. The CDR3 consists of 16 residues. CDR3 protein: CASSQVGQRRTDTQYF. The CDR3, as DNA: TGCGCCAGCAGCCAAGTCGGGCAGCGTCGCACAGATACGCAGTATTTT.

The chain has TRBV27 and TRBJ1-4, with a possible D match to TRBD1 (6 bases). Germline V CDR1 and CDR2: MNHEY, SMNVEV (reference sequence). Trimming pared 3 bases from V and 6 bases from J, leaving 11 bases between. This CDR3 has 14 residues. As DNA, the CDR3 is TGTGCCAGCAGTTTGTTAGGGGGGGATGAAAAACTGTTTTTT. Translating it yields CASSLLGGDEKLFF.

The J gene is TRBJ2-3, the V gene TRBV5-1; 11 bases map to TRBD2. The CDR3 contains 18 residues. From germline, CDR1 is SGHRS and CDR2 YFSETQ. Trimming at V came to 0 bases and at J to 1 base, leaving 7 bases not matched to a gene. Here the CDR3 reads CASSLVAGGPLGTDTQYF. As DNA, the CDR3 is TGCGCCAGCAGCTTGGTAGCGGGAGGGCCTCTCGGCACAGATACGCAGTATTTT.

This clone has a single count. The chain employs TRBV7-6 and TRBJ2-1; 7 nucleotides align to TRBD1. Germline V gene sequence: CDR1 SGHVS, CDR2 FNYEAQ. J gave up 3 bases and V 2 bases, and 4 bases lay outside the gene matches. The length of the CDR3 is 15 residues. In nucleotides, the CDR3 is TGTGCCAGCAGCTTACACAGGGGACGCTACAATGAGCAGTTCTTC. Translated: CASSLHRGRYNEQFF.

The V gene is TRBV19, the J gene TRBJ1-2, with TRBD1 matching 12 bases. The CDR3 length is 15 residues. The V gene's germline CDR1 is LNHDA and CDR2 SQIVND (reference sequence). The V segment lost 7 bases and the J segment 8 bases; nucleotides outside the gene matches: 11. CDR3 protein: CASNSGRDRGLGYTF. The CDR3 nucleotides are TGTGCCAGTAATTCGGGCCGGGACAGGGGGCTCGGCTACACCTTC.

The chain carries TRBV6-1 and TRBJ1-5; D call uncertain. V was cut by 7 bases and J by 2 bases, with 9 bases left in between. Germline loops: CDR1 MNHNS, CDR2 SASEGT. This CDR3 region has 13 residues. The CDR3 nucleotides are TGTGCCAGCACCCCTACGGGCAATCAGCCCCAGCATTTT. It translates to CASTPTGNQPQHF.

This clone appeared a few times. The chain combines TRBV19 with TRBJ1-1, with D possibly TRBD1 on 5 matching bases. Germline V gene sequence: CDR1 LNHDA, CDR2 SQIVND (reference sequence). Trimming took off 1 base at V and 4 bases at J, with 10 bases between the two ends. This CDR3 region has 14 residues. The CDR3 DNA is TGTGCCAGTAGTATAGGGAGGGACCCCACTGAAGCTTTCTTT. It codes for CASSIGRDPTEAFF.

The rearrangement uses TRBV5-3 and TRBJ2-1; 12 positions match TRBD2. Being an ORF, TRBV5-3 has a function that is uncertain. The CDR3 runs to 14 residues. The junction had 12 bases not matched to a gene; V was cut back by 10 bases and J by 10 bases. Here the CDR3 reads CAGQGLAGFREQFF. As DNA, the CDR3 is TGTGCCGGCCAAGGACTAGCGGGATTTAGGGAGCAGTTCTTC.